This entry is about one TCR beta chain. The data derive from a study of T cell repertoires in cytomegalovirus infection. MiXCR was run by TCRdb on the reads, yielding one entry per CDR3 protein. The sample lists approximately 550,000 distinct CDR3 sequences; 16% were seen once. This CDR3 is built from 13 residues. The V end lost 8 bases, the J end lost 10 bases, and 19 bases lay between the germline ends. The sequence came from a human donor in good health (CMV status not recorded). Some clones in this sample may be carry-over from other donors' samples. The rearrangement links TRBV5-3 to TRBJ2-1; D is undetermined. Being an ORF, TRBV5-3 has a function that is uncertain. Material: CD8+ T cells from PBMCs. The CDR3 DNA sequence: TGTGCCAGCAGCCCAAGGGCTTCCAGGGAGCAGTTCTTC. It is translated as CASSPRASREQFF.